The 18 T cell receptor beta chains listed next were all sequenced from one sample in a study of T cell repertoires in cytomegalovirus infection. TCRdb itself ran the reads through MiXCR, one entry per CDR3 protein. The profile shows fewer than 550,000 distinct CDR3 sequences, more than 15% of them singletons. Specimen: CD8+ T cells from PBMCs. Every receptor here comes from a human donor in good health (CMV status not recorded). Some clones in this sample may be carry-over from other donors' samples.

The rearrangement uses TRBV7-2 and TRBJ2-5; D possibly matches TRBD1 or TRBD2 (5 bases each). The V gene's germline CDR1 is SGHTA and CDR2 FQGNSA. The germline V and J ends were trimmed by 3 bases and 4 bases, with 12 bases remaining between them. CDR3 length: 14 residues. In DNA form, the CDR3 reads TGTGCCAGCAGCTTTACTGGGACCGGAGAGACCCAGTACTTC. Translating it yields CASSFTGTGETQYF. Full variable domain (rest looked up from reference TRBV7-2 and TRBJ2-5): GAGVSQSPSNKVTEKGKDVELRCDPISGHTALYWYRQSLGQGLEFLIYFQGNSAPDKSGLPSDRFSAERTGGSVSTLTIQRTQQEDSAVYLCASSFTGTGETQYFGPGTRLLVL.

Worth noting for this clonotype: Just one base apart from a much larger clone, this may be a read error. The J gene is TRBJ2-1, the V gene TRBV4-1; 7 bases map to TRBD2. J gave up 7 bases and V 5 bases, and 11 bases lay outside the gene matches. The CDR3 consists of 15 residues. Germline V gene data show CDR1 as MGHRA and CDR2 as YSYEKL. CDR3 region: CASSLARTRGNEQFF. CDR3 nucleotide sequence: TGCGCCAGCAGCTTAGCAAGGACTAGAGGGAATGAGCAGTTCTTC.

This clonotype was detected only a few times. The chain is built from TRBV12-3 or TRBV12-4 and TRBJ2-1; unclear D gene. The V and J ends lost 1 base and 12 bases respectively, with 7 bases between them. This CDR3 contains 11 residues. CDR3 protein: CASSLGAWQFF. The CDR3 nucleotides are TGTGCCAGCAGTTTAGGTGCCTGGCAGTTCTTC.

This clonotype was recorded many times. This chain links TRBV4-2 with TRBJ2-3; D not certain. The CDR3 contains 13 residues. CDR1 and CDR2 (germline): LGHNA, YNFKEQ. V dropped 1 base and J dropped 5 bases, with 7 bases sitting between them. CDR3 sequence (DNA): TGTGCCAGCAGCCAAGTCTACGGAGATACGCAGTATTTT. It specifies CASSQVYGDTQYF.

At least ten counts were recorded for this clonotype. The chain carries TRBV5-8 and TRBJ2-5; D not certain. This CDR3 is built from 14 residues. Per the germline V gene, CDR1 is SGHTS and CDR2 is YDEGEE. V was clipped by 1 base and J by 2 bases, with 9 bases between them. In DNA, the CDR3 is TGTGCCAGCAGCTTGATAGCAGGACAAGAGACCCAGTACTTC. Translated: CASSLIAGQETQYF.

This clonotype was counted at least ten times. The chain employs TRBV7-2 and TRBJ2-7; possible D gene TRBD1, 6 bases. The ends were cut back, 5 bases at V and 7 bases at J, with 15 bases in the middle. Germline V lookup: CDR1 SGHTA, CDR2 FQGNSA. CDR3 length equals 13 residues. In nucleotides, the CDR3 is TGTGCCAGCAGCCCCTCGGACAGTTATGAGCAGTACTTC. Amino acid sequence: CASSPSDSYEQYF.

The CDR3 coding sequence is TGTGCCAGCAGCAACCGGGACAGGGCAGACGAGCAGTACTTC. This gives the protein CASSNRDRADEQYF. The chain employs TRBV7-9 and TRBJ2-7; TRBD1 agrees at 9 bases. Trimming removed 5 bases from V and 5 bases from J; junction bases left unmatched: 7. Per the germline V gene, CDR1 is SEHNR and CDR2 is FQNEAQ (reference sequence). The CDR3 consists of 14 residues.

The V call is TRBV3-1, the J call TRBJ2-7, with 9 bases identical to TRBD1. Per the germline V gene, CDR1 is LGHDT and CDR2 is YNNKEL (reference sequence). With 2 bases clipped from V and 2 bases from J, the junction kept 4 bases outside the gene matches. The CDR3 runs to 15 residues. The CDR3 reads CASSQYRDRAYEQYF. CDR3 coding DNA: TGTGCCAGCAGCCAATACCGGGACAGGGCCTACGAGCAGTACTTC.

This clonotype was observed many times. The CDR3, as DNA: TGTGCCAGCAGCCAGAGGGGACAGCACCAAGAGACCCAGTACTTC. Its protein product is CASSQRGQHQETQYF. The genes are TRBV7-9 and TRBJ2-5, with TRBD1 matching over 7 bases. Trimming removed 5 bases from V and 0 bases from J; junction bases left unmatched: 6. The CDR3 extends over 15 amino acids. Per the germline V gene, CDR1 is SEHNR and CDR2 is FQNEAQ (reference sequence).

In its sample, this clonotype was seen many times. The chain links TRBV12-3 or TRBV12-4 to TRBJ2-7, with a tentative D call TRBD2 (5 bases). V was shortened by 3 bases and J by 3 bases, with 12 bases between the two germline ends. This CDR3 is 14 amino acids long. CDR3 coding DNA: TGTGCCAGCAGTTTTGGGAGCGGATTCTACGAGCAGTACTTC. Amino acids: CASSFGSGFYEQYF.

The chain carries TRBV7-9 and TRBJ2-3; TRBD2 is a possible D gene (5 bases). CDR3 size: 15 residues. V was cut by 1 base and J by 3 bases, with 11 bases left in between. Germline V gene sequence: CDR1 SEHNR, CDR2 FQNEAQ (reference sequence). The CDR3 is CASSLGERFTDTQYF. The CDR3 nucleotides are TGTGCCAGCAGCTTAGGAGAGCGGTTTACAGATACGCAGTATTTT.

This clonotype has at least ten counts. The rearrangement uses TRBV27 and TRBJ2-7; perhaps TRBD2 as D (5 bases). The CDR3 extends over 13 amino acids. In germline, CDR1 is MNHEY, CDR2 SMNVEV (reference sequence). Deletions cut 7 bases from V and 7 bases from J, with 17 bases between. The CDR3 nucleotides are TGTGCCAGCATTCAGGAAGGAACTAGGGAGCAGTACTTC. Translating gives CASIQEGTREQYF.

As concerns this clonotype: A read error is possible here, since a much larger clone lies one base away. The conserved closing phenylalanine or tryptophan is absent in this CDR3, likely reflecting a read error. The gene calls are TRBV7-3 and TRBJ2-1, with D unclear. The germline gives CDR1 SGHTA, CDR2 FQGTGA. The CDR3 totals 16 residues. V lost 2 bases and J 5 bases, leaving 16 bases between the germline ends. CDR3 protein: CASSLAQQRYNNEQFL. CDR3 nucleotide sequence: TGTGCCAGCAGCTTAGCTCAACAGCGTTACAACAATGAGCAGTTCTTA.

This clonotype was counted a few times. The chain employs TRBV10-3 and TRBJ2-7; D may be TRBD1 (5 bases). The germline V and J ends were trimmed by 3 bases and 2 bases, with 11 bases remaining between them. The CDR3 has 14 residues. Germline V gives CDR1 ENHRY, CDR2 SYGVKD. CDR3: CAISEVLRAYEQYF. The CDR3 region has the DNA TGTGCCATCAGTGAAGTCCTCAGGGCCTACGAGCAGTACTTC.

This clonotype was seen at least ten times. The V gene is TRBV7-6, the J gene TRBJ1-3; D is possibly TRBD1 (5 bases). Trimming shortened V by 0 bases and J by 0 bases, and 9 bases separated the two germline ends. The length of the CDR3 is 16 residues. The V gene's germline CDR1 is SGHVS and CDR2 FNYEAQ. CDR3 loop: CASSLAQGLSGNTIYF. The DNA of the CDR3 is TGTGCCAGCAGCTTAGCTCAGGGACTCTCTGGAAACACCATATATTTT.

There are a few counts of this clonotype. The rearrangement links TRBV29-1 to TRBJ1-4; 9 bases map to TRBD1. V lost 4 bases, J lost 0 bases, and 3 bases stayed unmatched. Germline-derived CDR1 and CDR2 are SQVTM and ANQGSEA. There are 15 residues in the CDR3. DNA for the CDR3: TGCAGCGTTGGGACAGGGGAGTCAACTAATGAAAAACTGTTTTTT. Translated: CSVGTGESTNEKLFF.

DNA for the CDR3: TGTGCCAGCAGTCCTAGCGGCGACGGATACAATGAGCAGTTCTTC. Protein sequence: CASSPSGDGYNEQFF. The gene calls are TRBV27 and TRBJ2-1; the match to TRBD2 covers 7 bases. Per the germline V gene, CDR1 is MNHEY and CDR2 is SMNVEV (reference sequence). V dropped 5 bases and J dropped 4; count of bases not matched to a gene: 8. The CDR3 totals 15 residues.

V gene TRBV9 combines with J gene TRBJ2-1, with 8 bases fitting TRBD2. CDR3 length: 15 amino acids. Losses at the gene ends were 0 bases for V and 5 bases for J; bases not matched to a gene: 4. Germline CDR1 and CDR2: SGDLS and YYNGEE. The CDR3 DNA follows: TGTGCCAGCAGCGTAGCGGGAGGGGTGAACAATGAGCAGTTCTTC. Translation gives CASSVAGGVNNEQFF. The variable domain in full, completed from reference TRBV9 and TRBJ2-1, reads DSGVTQTPKHLITATGQRVTLRCSPRSGDLSVYWYQQSLDQGLQFLIQYYNGEERAKGNILERFSAQQFPDLHSELNLSSLELGDSALYFCASSVAGGVNNEQFFGPGTRLTVL.